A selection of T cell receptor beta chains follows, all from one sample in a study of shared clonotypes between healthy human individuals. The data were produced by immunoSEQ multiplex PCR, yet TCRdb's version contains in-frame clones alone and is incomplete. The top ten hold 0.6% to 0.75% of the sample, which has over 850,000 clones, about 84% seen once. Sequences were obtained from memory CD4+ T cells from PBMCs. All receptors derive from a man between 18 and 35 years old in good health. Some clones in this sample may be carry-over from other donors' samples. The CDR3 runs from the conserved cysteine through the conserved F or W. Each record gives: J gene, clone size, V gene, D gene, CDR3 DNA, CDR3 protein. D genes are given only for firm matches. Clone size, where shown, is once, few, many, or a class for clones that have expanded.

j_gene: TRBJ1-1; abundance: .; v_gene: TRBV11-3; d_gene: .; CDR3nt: TGTGCCAGCAGCTTTAATAGTGTGAACACTGAAGCTTTCTTT; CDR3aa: CASSFNSVNTEAFF
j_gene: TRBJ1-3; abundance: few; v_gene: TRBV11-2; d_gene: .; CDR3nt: TGTGCCAGCTCTTCACCGAATGAGCCCGGGGGCAACACCATATATTTT; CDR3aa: CASSSPNEPGGNTIYF
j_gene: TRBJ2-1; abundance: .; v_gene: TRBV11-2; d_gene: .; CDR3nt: TGTGCCAGCAGCCCACTTCAACAGAGGGGAAAGTTCTTC; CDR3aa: CASSPLQQRGKFF
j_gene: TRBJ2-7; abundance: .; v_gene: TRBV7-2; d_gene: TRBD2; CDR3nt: TGTGCCAGCAGCTCGTTTAGCGGGAGCTCCTACGAGCAGTACTTC; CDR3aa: CASSSFSGSSYEQYF
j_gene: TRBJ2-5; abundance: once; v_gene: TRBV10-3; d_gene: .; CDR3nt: TGTGCCATCACCCGCGGACGGGACCCGGCAGAGACCCAGTACTTC; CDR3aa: CAITRGRDPAETQYF
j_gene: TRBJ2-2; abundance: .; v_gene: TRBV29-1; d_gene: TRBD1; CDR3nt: TGCAGCGCCGGACAGGGGGCAACCGGGGAGCTGTTTTTT; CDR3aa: CSAGQGATGELFF
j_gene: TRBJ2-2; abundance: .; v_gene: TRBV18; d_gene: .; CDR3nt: TGTGCCAGCTCACCTCAGTCCGGGGAGCTGTTTTTT; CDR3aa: CASSPQSGELFF
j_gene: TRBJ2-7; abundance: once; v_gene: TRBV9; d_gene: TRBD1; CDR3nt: TGTGCCAGCAGCCCCCGAACGGACAGGGGACCCTACGAGCAGTACTTC; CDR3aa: CASSPRTDRGPYEQYF
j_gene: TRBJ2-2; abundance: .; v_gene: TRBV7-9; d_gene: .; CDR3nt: TGTGCCAGCAGCTCCCTGGGGGGGGAGCTGTTTTTT; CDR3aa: CASSSLGGELFF
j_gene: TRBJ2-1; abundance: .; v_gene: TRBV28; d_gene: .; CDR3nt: TGTGCCAGCACTGACACGGGGACCTACAATGAGCAGTTCTTC; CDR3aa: CASTDTGTYNEQFF
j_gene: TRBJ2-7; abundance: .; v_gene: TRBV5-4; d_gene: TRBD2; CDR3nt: TGTGCCAGCAGCGCATCTAGCGGGAGGGTGCACGAGCAGTACTTC; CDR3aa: CASSASSGRVHEQYF
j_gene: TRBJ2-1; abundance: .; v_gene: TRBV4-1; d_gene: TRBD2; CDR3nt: TGCGCCAGCAGCCTTGGGACTAGCGGGAGTGGTTCGAGGTGGTTCTTC; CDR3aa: CASSLGTSGSGSRWFF
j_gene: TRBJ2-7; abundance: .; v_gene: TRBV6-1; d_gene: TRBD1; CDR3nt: TGTGCCAGCAGAGGGACAGGGGACTACGAGCAGTACTTC; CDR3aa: CASRGTGDYEQYF
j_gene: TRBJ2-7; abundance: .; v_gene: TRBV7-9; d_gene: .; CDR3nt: TGTGCCAGCAGCCCCCGAAACATTTACGAGCAGTACTTC; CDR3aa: CASSPRNIYEQYF
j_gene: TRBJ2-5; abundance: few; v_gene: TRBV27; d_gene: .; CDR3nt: TGTGCCAGCAGTACTAGCAGAGAAGAGACCCAGTACTTC; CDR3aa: CASSTSREETQYF
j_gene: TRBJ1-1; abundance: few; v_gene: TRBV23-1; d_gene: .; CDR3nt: TGCGCCAGCAGTCCGTCCATGAACACTGAAGCTTTCTTT; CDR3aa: CASSPSMNTEAFF
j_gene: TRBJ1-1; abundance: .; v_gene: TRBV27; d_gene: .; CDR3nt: TGTGCCAGCAGAACCTCCACACAGGCCACTGAAGCTTTCTTT; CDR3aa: CASRTSTQATEAFF
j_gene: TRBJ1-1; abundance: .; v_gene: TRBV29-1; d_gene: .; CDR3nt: TGCAGCGTCTCTACAGGGCGCGGGGCTGAAGCTTTCTTT; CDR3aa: CSVSTGRGAEAFF
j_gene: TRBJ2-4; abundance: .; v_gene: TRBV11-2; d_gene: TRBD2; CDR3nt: TGTGCCAGCAGCCCTACTAGCGGGAGTGACATTCAGTACTTC; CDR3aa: CASSPTSGSDIQYF
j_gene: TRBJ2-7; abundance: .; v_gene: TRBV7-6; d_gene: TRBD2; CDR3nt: TGTGCCAGCAGCTTACTGGCCCCGAGCGGGAGGGCCCCCTACGAGCAGTACTTC; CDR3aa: CASSLLAPSGRAPYEQYF
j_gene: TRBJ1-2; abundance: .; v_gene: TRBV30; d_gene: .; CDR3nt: TGTGCCTGGACTAACCAATCGCGGATATATGGCTACACCTTC; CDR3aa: CAWTNQSRIYGYTF
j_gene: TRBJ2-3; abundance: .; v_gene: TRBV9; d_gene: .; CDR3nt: TGTGCCAGCAGCGTAGCCTCTCGAAGCACAGATACGCAGTATTTT; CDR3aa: CASSVASRSTDTQYF
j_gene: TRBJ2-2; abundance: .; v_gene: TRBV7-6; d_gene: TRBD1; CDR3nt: TGTGCCAGCAGCTTCGGACAGGGAAGATATCCAGGGGAGCTGTTTTTT; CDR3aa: CASSFGQGRYPGELFF
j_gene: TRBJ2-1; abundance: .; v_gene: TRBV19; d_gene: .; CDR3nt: TGTGCCAGTAGTGGCGGAGGGCGCAATGAGCAGTTCTTC; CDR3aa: CASSGGGRNEQFF
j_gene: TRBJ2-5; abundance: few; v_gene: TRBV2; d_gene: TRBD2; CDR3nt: TGTGCCAGCATTAGGGACCGAACGGGGGGAGAGACCCAGTACTTC; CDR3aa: CASIRDRTGGETQYF
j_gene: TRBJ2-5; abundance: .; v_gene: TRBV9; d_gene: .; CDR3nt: TGTGCCAGCAGCGTAGGGAGCGGCCAAGAGACCCAGTACTTC; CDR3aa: CASSVGSGQETQYF
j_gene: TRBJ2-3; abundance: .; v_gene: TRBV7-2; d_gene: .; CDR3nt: TGTGCTCGTGGCTTGGGATATAGCACAGATACGCAGTATTTT; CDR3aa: CARGLGYSTDTQYF
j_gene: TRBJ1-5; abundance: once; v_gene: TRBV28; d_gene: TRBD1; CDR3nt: TGTGCCAGCATTAATCCAGGGGGTAGGCCCCAGCATTTT; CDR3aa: CASINPGGRPQHF
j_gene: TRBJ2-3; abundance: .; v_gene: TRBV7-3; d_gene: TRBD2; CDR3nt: TGTGCCAGCAGCCTAGGGACTAGCGCAGATACGCAGTATTTT; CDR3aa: CASSLGTSADTQYF
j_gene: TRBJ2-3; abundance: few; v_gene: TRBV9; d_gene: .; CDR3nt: TGTGCCAGCAGCGTAGTCGGGGACTGGAAGGGTACGCAGTATTTT; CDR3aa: CASSVVGDWKGTQYF
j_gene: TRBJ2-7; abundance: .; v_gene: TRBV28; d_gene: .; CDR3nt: TGTGCCAGCAGTTTCAGTCAACAGGGCTCCGAGCAGTACTTC; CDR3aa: CASSFSQQGSEQYF